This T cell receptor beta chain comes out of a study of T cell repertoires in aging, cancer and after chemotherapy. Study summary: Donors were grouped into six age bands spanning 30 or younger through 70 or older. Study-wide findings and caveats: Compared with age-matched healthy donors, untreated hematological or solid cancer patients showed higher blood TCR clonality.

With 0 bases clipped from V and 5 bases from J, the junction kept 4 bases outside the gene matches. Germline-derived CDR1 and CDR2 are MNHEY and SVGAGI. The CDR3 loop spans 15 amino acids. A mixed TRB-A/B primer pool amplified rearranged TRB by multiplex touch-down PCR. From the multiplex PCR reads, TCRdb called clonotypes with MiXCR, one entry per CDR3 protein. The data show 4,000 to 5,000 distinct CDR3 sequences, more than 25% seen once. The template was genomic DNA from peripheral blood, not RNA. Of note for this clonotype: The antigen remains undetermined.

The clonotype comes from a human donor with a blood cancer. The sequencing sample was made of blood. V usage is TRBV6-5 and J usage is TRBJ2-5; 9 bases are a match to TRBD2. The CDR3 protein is CASSYSSGGWETQYF. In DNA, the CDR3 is TGTGCCAGCAGTTACTCGAGCGGGGGGTGGGAGACCCAGTACTTC.